The 15 T cell receptor beta chains presented below share a single source sample, sequenced in a study of monozygotic twins with inflammatory bowel disease. TCRdb reprocessed the 5' RACE reads and stores each CDR3 protein as one record, lacking DNA. This sample's table has some 83,000 distinct CDR3 sequences. Sequencing used blood. All receptors derive from a human donor with ulcerative colitis or Crohn's disease, or a healthy co-twin of an affected twin (not recorded which).

The CDR3 spells CASSYSATTRHTDTQYF. V and J are TRBV6-5 and TRBJ2-3; TCRdb designates TRBD2, a call that cannot be tested without DNA. There are 17 residues in the CDR3. Germline V gene data show CDR1 as MNHEY and CDR2 as SVGAGI.

This chain joins TRBV25-1 and TRBJ2-5; as DNA is missing, the TRBD1 call by TCRdb cannot be tested. Germline assignment: CDR1 MGHDK and CDR2 SYGVNS. The length of the CDR3 is 16 residues. CDR3: CASSPSTGGRGETQYF.

V is TRBV7-9 and J is TRBJ1-2; as DNA is missing, the TRBD1 call by TCRdb cannot be tested. Germline V gene sequence: CDR1 SEHNR, CDR2 FQNEAQ (reference sequence). The CDR3 runs to 17 residues. The CDR3 region is CASISGTGAAVLYGYTF.

The V and J genes are TRBV13 and TRBJ1-2. The CDR3 is made up of 13 amino acids. Germline assignment: CDR1 PRHDT and CDR2 FYEKMQ (reference sequence). This chain's CDR3 is CASSLLGSYGYTF.

The chain carries TRBV5-1 and TRBJ1-6; TCRdb selects TRBD1, and the lack of DNA leaves this call unchecked. This CDR3 is 16 amino acids long. CDR1 and CDR2 from the germline V gene are SGHRS and YFSETQ. The CDR3 is CASSPSLKGPSSPLHF.

The gene calls are TRBV18 and TRBJ2-7; as DNA is missing, the TRBD2 call by TCRdb cannot be tested. In germline, CDR1 is KGHSH, CDR2 LQKENI. This CDR3 region has 15 residues. The CDR3 loop is CASSPTQGGLGEQYF. Using reference TRBV18 and TRBJ2-7 for the parts outside the CDR3, the full variable domain is NAGVMQNPRHLVRRRGQEARLRCSPMKGHSHVYWYRQLPEEGLKFMVYLQKENIIDESGMPKERFSAEFPKEGPSILRIQQVVRGDSAAYFCASSPTQGGLGEQYFGPGTRLTVT.

The chain recombines TRBV5-5 with TRBJ2-3. CDR3 length equals 13 residues. Germline V gene lookup returns CDR1 SGHKS and CDR2 YYEKEE (reference sequence). The CDR3 reads CASSLEWADTQYF.

The chain couples TRBV5-6 to TRBJ1-1. Germline V lookup: CDR1 SGHDT, CDR2 YYEEEE. The CDR3 runs to 16 residues. This CDR3 is CASSLRLTPSWTEAFF.

The chain employs TRBV5-1 and TRBJ1-1. The CDR3 is 13 residues long. Germline CDR1 and CDR2: SGHRS and YFSETQ. This chain's CDR3 is CASRPLSDTEAFF.

V and J are TRBV12-3 or TRBV12-4 and TRBJ1-6. This CDR3 is built from 12 residues. The CDR3 sequence is CASSRWVGPLHF.

The rearrangement joins TRBV12-3 or TRBV12-4 to TRBJ1-5; the TCRdb call, TRBD1, lacks DNA for checking. This CDR3 is 15 amino acids long. The CDR3 is CASEKTPGGNQPQHF.

The chain has TRBV19 and TRBJ1-5. The germline CDR1 and CDR2 sequences are LNHDA and SQIVND (reference sequence). The CDR3 loop spans 15 amino acids. The CDR3 is CASSMVRSRNQPQHF.

This rearrangement joins TRBV12-3 or TRBV12-4 to TRBJ2-3; the D call from TCRdb, TRBD2, cannot be confirmed without DNA. The CDR3 is made up of 13 amino acids. The CDR3 spells CASTIPAGDTQYF.

The rearrangement joins TRBV6-1 to TRBJ1-6; TCRdb gives TRBD1 as the D gene, but with no DNA this cannot be confirmed. The CDR3 has 15 amino acids. Per the germline V gene, CDR1 is MNHNS and CDR2 is SASEGT. CDR3 loop: CASSQDRGLGSPLHF.

The chain combines TRBV5-5 with TRBJ1-2; TCRdb outputs TRBD1, but without DNA this stays unchecked. CDR1 is SGHKS, CDR2 YYEKEE, per germline (reference sequence). The CDR3 is 16 amino acids. The CDR3 reads CASSPSPGTGLYGYTF.